This record concerns one T cell receptor beta chain sequence. Its antigen is unidentified. V was pared by 4 bases and J by 8 bases, with 5 bases of the junction left unmatched. This CDR3 contains 13 residues. CDR1 and CDR2 (germline): SGHRS, YFSETQ. Primers included in the PCR were 60 Vbeta and 13 Jbeta primers. Repertoires were generated with immunoSEQ multiplex PCR, while TCRdb's copy carries only in-frame clones and drops some. Its table lists fewer than 85,000 clones. The data were obtained in a study of cytomegalovirus exposure and HLA in healthy donors. Notes on the study in general: Equally common other TCR beta chains were less clonally expanded than HLA-associated ones, a later analysis found. It is likely that the observed cluster of highly shared sequence variants was a sequencing artifact.

The receptor was derived from a man aged 25-45 years in good health and CMV-seronegative. The specimen was PBMCs. This chain links TRBV5-1 with TRBJ1-2; 10 positions match TRBD1. The CDR3 DNA sequence: TGCGCCAGCAGCCCGGGACAGGGGACAGGCTACACCTTC. Translation gives CASSPGQGTGYTF.